This TCR beta chain was identified in a study of cytomegalovirus exposure and HLA in healthy donors. Study-level findings and limits: Across HLA loci, a later analysis found differing TCR association rates, with DRB1 most and HLA-C fewest. The authors enumerated around 150 TCR beta chains as linked to cytomegalovirus.

This clone was counted a single time. Its antigen remains unidentified. Trimming stripped 6 bases from V and 7 bases from J, with 12 bases between. CDR1 SNHLY and CDR2 FYNNEI come from the germline V gene. There are 12 residues in the CDR3. The PCR had 60 Vbeta and 13 Jbeta primers. Authors' methods: A follow-up analysis tallied around 80 million unique TCR beta chains, roughly 11 million shared. Method: immunoSEQ multiplex PCR; TCRdb's copy keeps in-frame clones and lacks some. Clonal size and the V and J genes are those of that table, whereas D and trimming came from the DNA. The table has some 140,000 clones, approximately 80% seen once; the top ten hold 10% to 15%.

The sample comprised PBMCs. The TCR originated in a man aged 25 to 40 in good health and CMV-seropositive. The J gene is TRBJ1-1, the V gene TRBV2; D call uncertain. The CDR3 nucleotides are TGTGCCAGCAGGGAAACCTATTGTGAAGCTTTCTTT. Translation gives CASRETYCEAFF.